Sequencing of this TCR beta chain was carried out in a study of control samples from healthy donors and cancer patients. TCRdb keeps only in-frame clones here, not all; method: immunoSEQ multiplex PCR. Seen here are roughly 59,000 clones, more than 85% observed once, and the top ten hold about 1.5%. This CDR3 contains 15 residues. Germline-derived CDR1 and CDR2 are SGDLS and YYNGEE. Unmatched junction bases numbered 2, after V lost 5 bases and J lost 2 bases. V is TRBV9 and J is TRBJ2-2; 11 nucleotides agree with TRBD2. The material sequenced was PBMCs. The clonotype was recovered from a middle-aged man with colorectal cancer. As DNA, the CDR3 is TGTGCCAGCAGAACTAGCGGGGGAAACACCGGGGAGCTGTTTTTT. Translated, it gives CASRTSGGNTGELFF.